Listed here are 5 T cell receptor beta chains from one sample, sequenced in a study of shared clonotypes between healthy human individuals. The table came from immunoSEQ multiplex PCR; TCRdb's copy has only in-frame clones and leaves some out. The profile shows a few million clones, approximately 92% of them singletons. The sequencing sample was made of naive CD4+ T cells sorted from blood. Subset meaning: CD45RA+ positively selected. These receptors came from a young man in good health.

The chain has TRBV25-1 and TRBJ2-3; D unresolved. This CDR3 contains 12 residues. With 4 bases removed from V and 4 bases from J, the gap between germline ends came to 6 bases. Germline V gives CDR1 MGHDK, CDR2 SYGVNS. The CDR3 is CASSASSDTQYF. In nucleotides, the CDR3 is TGTGCCAGCAGTGCCTCATCAGATACGCAGTATTTT.

The rearrangement joins TRBV6-1 to TRBJ2-7, with D possibly called TRBD1 or TRBD2 (5 bases each). This CDR3 contains 14 residues. Looked up from germline, CDR1 is MNHNS and CDR2 is SASEGT. V lost 5 bases, J lost 6 bases, and 17 bases lay in between. This CDR3 is CASSLTAGAGEQYF. The DNA of the CDR3 is TGTGCCAGCAGTCTGACTGCCGGGGCTGGCGAGCAGTACTTC.

This chain uses TRBV10-3 with TRBJ1-5; D may be TRBD1 (5 bases). V was shortened by 4 bases and J by 0 bases, with 10 bases between the two germline ends. This CDR3 is 15 amino acids long. The germline CDR1 and CDR2 sequences are ENHRY and SYGVKD. CDR3: CAISAGGGSNQPQHF. CDR3 DNA: TGTGCCATCAGTGCGGGGGGGGGTAGCAATCAGCCCCAGCATTTT.

This chain joins TRBV6-1 and TRBJ1-4, with D possibly matching TRBD1 (6 bases). V was pared by 5 bases and J by 4 bases, with 14 bases between. In germline, CDR1 is MNHNS, CDR2 SASEGT. CDR3 length: 15 residues. The CDR3 sequence is CASSSGGAGNEKLFF. In DNA, the CDR3 is TGTGCCAGCAGTTCGGGGGGGGCTGGTAATGAAAAACTGTTTTTT.

V usage is TRBV5-4 and J usage is TRBJ2-1; TRBD2 aligns across 8 bases. V shed 4 bases and J 0 bases; nucleotides not matched to a gene: 6. The CDR3 covers 16 residues. Per the germline V gene, CDR1 is SGHNT and CDR2 is YYREEE (reference sequence). CDR3 protein: CASSPELADSYNEQFF. The CDR3 DNA is TGTGCCAGCAGCCCCGAACTAGCGGACTCCTACAATGAGCAGTTCTTC.